A selection of T cell receptor beta chains follows, all from one sample in a study of T cell responses to AZD1222 COVID-19 vaccine. Measured with immunoSEQ multiplex PCR; TCRdb has only the in-frame clones, and not every one. Among about 140,000 clones listed, 80% to 95% were seen once. The sample here was peripheral blood, taken 28 days after the second AZD1222 dose. The receptors here all came from an adult who received the AZD1222 COVID-19 vaccine. Each CDR3 is given with its conserved first and last residue. The order of the fields is J gene, V gene, clone size, D gene, CDR3 DNA, CDR3 protein. The D gene is left open where the match is weak. For some rows the clone size is stated as once, few or many, or as a class when expanded; others skip it.

J gene: TRBJ2-5; V gene: TRBV14; clone size: NA; D gene: NA; CDR3 DNA: TGTGCCAGCAGCCAAGCTTTTTACCGACTAGAGGGTACCCAGTACTTC; CDR3 protein: CASSQAFYRLEGTQYF
J gene: TRBJ2-3; V gene: TRBV11-3; clone size: NA; D gene: TRBD1; CDR3 DNA: TGTGCCAGCAGCAACGGCAGGGGGATAGCAGATACGCAGTATTTT; CDR3 protein: CASSNGRGIADTQYF
J gene: TRBJ2-7; V gene: TRBV18; clone size: NA; D gene: TRBD2; CDR3 DNA: TGTGCCAGCTCACCGAGGACTAGCGGGACGTGGGAGCAGTACTTC; CDR3 protein: CASSPRTSGTWEQYF
J gene: TRBJ1-6; V gene: TRBV7-2; clone size: few; D gene: TRBD1; CDR3 DNA: TGTGCCAGCAGCTTAGGACAGGGCGTCGGATCACCCCTCCACTTT; CDR3 protein: CASSLGQGVGSPLHF
J gene: TRBJ2-3; V gene: TRBV2; clone size: NA; D gene: NA; CDR3 DNA: TGTGCCAGCAGTGTATTCACGCTTAGCACAGATACGCAGTATTTT; CDR3 protein: CASSVFTLSTDTQYF
J gene: TRBJ2-6; V gene: TRBV5-4; clone size: NA; D gene: TRBD1; CDR3 DNA: TGTGCCAGCAGCTTCGGGACAGGGGTTTCTGGGGCCAACGTCCTGACTTTC; CDR3 protein: CASSFGTGVSGANVLTF
J gene: TRBJ2-1; V gene: TRBV7-2; clone size: NA; D gene: NA; CDR3 DNA: TGTGCCAGCAGCAAAGGGTGGTCAGACTACGGGGAGCAGTTCTTC; CDR3 protein: CASSKGWSDYGEQFF
J gene: TRBJ1-4; V gene: TRBV6-2/TRBV6-3; clone size: NA; D gene: NA; CDR3 DNA: TGTGCCAGCAGTGGACTTCCCTGGGCGACTAATGAAAAACTGTTTTTT; CDR3 protein: CASSGLPWATNEKLFF
J gene: TRBJ1-3; V gene: TRBV6-6; clone size: once; D gene: NA; CDR3 DNA: TGTGCCAGCAGTCTTGGTCCATCCGGAAACACCATATATTTT; CDR3 protein: CASSLGPSGNTIYF
J gene: TRBJ1-3; V gene: TRBV7-9; clone size: NA; D gene: NA; CDR3 DNA: TGTGCCAGCAGCTTACGTGGTTCGGGAGGGAGAGGAAACACCATATATTTT; CDR3 protein: CASSLRGSGGRGNTIYF
J gene: TRBJ1-2; V gene: TRBV5-4; clone size: NA; D gene: NA; CDR3 DNA: TGTGCCAGCAGCTCAAGACGGACTAACTATGGCTACACCTTC; CDR3 protein: CASSSRRTNYGYTF
J gene: TRBJ1-5; V gene: TRBV6-2/TRBV6-3; clone size: NA; D gene: NA; CDR3 DNA: TGTGCCAGCAGTACCCTTGGACAGTTTAGCAATCAGCCCCAGCATTTT; CDR3 protein: CASSTLGQFSNQPQHF
J gene: TRBJ1-5; V gene: TRBV28; clone size: few; D gene: NA; CDR3 DNA: TGTGCTTCGGGGGGACAACATAGCAATCAGCCCCAGCATTTT; CDR3 protein: CASGGQHSNQPQHF
J gene: TRBJ2-1; V gene: TRBV27; clone size: NA; D gene: NA; CDR3 DNA: TGTGCCAGCGCCCCCCAGGGTTCCAATGAGCAGTTCTTC; CDR3 protein: CASAPQGSNEQFF
J gene: TRBJ1-3; V gene: TRBV23-1; clone size: NA; D gene: NA; CDR3 DNA: TGCGCCAGCAGTCAATCTAGGTGGGCCCATGTTTCTGGAAACACCATATATTTT; CDR3 protein: CASSQSRWAHVSGNTIYF
J gene: TRBJ2-2; V gene: TRBV2; clone size: NA; D gene: NA; CDR3 DNA: TGTGCCAGCAGGCGAGGGACCGGGGAGCTGTTTTTT; CDR3 protein: CASRRGTGELFF
J gene: TRBJ2-1; V gene: TRBV10-1; clone size: NA; D gene: TRBD1; CDR3 DNA: TGCGCCAGCGGCGAGACAGGGTACAATGAGCAGTTCTTC; CDR3 protein: CASGETGYNEQFF
J gene: TRBJ2-3; V gene: TRBV30; clone size: once; D gene: NA; CDR3 DNA: TGTGCCTGGAGGGGACGCATCAGCACAGATACGCAGTATTTT; CDR3 protein: CAWRGRISTDTQYF
J gene: TRBJ1-2; V gene: TRBV6-1; clone size: NA; D gene: TRBD1; CDR3 DNA: TGTGCCAGCAGTGAAAGGACAGGCCTCGTGGGTGGCTACACCTTC; CDR3 protein: CASSERTGLVGGYTF
J gene: TRBJ2-5; V gene: TRBV5-1; clone size: NA; D gene: TRBD2; CDR3 DNA: TGCGCCAGCAGCTTGGGAGGGACTAGCGGGAGGCAAGAGACCCAGTACTTC; CDR3 protein: CASSLGGTSGRQETQYF
J gene: TRBJ1-1; V gene: TRBV30; clone size: NA; D gene: NA; CDR3 DNA: TGTGCCCGGACGAAAGGGCAGACAGACACGAACACTGAAGCTTTCTTT; CDR3 protein: CARTKGQTDTNTEAFF
J gene: TRBJ2-7; V gene: TRBV6-5; clone size: NA; D gene: NA; CDR3 DNA: TGTGCCAGCAGTTACTTGGGGGGCAGGGTGAGCGAGCAGTACTTC; CDR3 protein: CASSYLGGRVSEQYF
J gene: TRBJ2-3; V gene: TRBV7-3; clone size: NA; D gene: TRBD2; CDR3 DNA: TGTGCCAGCAGCTTAACTTCGGGAGGTGGAGATACGCAGTATTTT; CDR3 protein: CASSLTSGGGDTQYF
J gene: TRBJ1-5; V gene: TRBV2; clone size: NA; D gene: TRBD1; CDR3 DNA: TGTGCCAGCAGTGAAAGAACAGGGGGTCGTCAGCCCCAGCATTTT; CDR3 protein: CASSERTGGRQPQHF
J gene: TRBJ2-7; V gene: TRBV9; clone size: NA; D gene: NA; CDR3 DNA: TGTGCCAGCAGCCCCCCTCCGGCAGGACATAGGGAGCAGTACTTC; CDR3 protein: CASSPPPAGHREQYF
J gene: TRBJ2-1; V gene: TRBV3-1/TRBV3-2; clone size: NA; D gene: TRBD2; CDR3 DNA: TGTGCCAGCAGCCAAGTATCACTAGCGGGTAGTAATGAGCAGTTCTTC; CDR3 protein: CASSQVSLAGSNEQFF
J gene: TRBJ1-5; V gene: TRBV28; clone size: NA; D gene: NA; CDR3 DNA: TGTGCCAGTTCAGGGGACCAGCCCCAGCATTTT; CDR3 protein: CASSGDQPQHF
J gene: TRBJ2-3; V gene: TRBV7-2; clone size: NA; D gene: NA; CDR3 DNA: TGTGCCAGCAGCTGGTCCACTAGGGATACGCAGTATTTT; CDR3 protein: CASSWSTRDTQYF
J gene: TRBJ1-1; V gene: TRBV21-1; clone size: NA; D gene: NA; CDR3 DNA: TGTGCCAGCCCCGAGAAGAACACTGAAGCTTTCTTT; CDR3 protein: CASPEKNTEAFF
J gene: TRBJ1-3; V gene: TRBV7-9; clone size: NA; D gene: NA; CDR3 DNA: TGTGCCAGCAGCTTTTCGGGCAGGGCAGACGGAAACACCATATATTTT; CDR3 protein: CASSFSGRADGNTIYF
J gene: TRBJ2-3; V gene: TRBV5-1; clone size: NA; D gene: NA; CDR3 DNA: TGCGCCAGCAGCATTAGACTGGTAGAAACAGATACGCAGTATTTT; CDR3 protein: CASSIRLVETDTQYF
J gene: TRBJ2-2; V gene: TRBV9; clone size: NA; D gene: NA; CDR3 DNA: TGTGCCAGCAGCGTAGGGCCTCCCACCGGGGAGCTGTTTTTT; CDR3 protein: CASSVGPPTGELFF